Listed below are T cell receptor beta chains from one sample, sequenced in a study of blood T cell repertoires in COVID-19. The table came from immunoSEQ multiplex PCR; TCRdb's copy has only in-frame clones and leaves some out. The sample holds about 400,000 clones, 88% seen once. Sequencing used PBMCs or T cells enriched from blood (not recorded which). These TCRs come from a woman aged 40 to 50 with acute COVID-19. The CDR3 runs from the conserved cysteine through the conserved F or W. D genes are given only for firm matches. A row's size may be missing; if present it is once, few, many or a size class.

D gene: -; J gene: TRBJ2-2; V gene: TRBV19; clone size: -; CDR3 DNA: TGTGCCAGTAGTAGGACTGGGGGCGACACCGGGGAGCTGTTTTTT; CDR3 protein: CASSRTGGDTGELFF
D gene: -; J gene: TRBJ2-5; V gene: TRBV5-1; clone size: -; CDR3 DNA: TGCGCCAGCAGCTTTCTCGAGACCCAGTACTTC; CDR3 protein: CASSFLETQYF
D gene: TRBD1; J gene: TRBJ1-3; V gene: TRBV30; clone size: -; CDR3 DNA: TGTGCCTGGGGACAGGGTGGAAACACCATATATTTT; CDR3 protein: CAWGQGGNTIYF
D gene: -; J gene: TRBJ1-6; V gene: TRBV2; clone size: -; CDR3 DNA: TGTGCCAGCAGTGAAGAGGGGTATGCTTCACCCCTCCACTTT; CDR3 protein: CASSEEGYASPLHF
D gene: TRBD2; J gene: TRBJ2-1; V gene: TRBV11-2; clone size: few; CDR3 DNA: TGTGCCAGCAGCTGGGGGACTAGCGGAAACAATGAGCAGTTCTTC; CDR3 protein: CASSWGTSGNNEQFF
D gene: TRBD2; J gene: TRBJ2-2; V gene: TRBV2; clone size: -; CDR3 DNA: TGTGCCAGCAGTGAAGCGAAGGGTCTAGCGGGGAGCACCGGGGAGCTGTTTTTT; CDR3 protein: CASSEAKGLAGSTGELFF
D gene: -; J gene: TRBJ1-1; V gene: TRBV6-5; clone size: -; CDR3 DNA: TGTGCCAGCAGTAGGGGAGGGCACCAACATGAAGCTTTCTTT; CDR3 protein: CASSRGGHQHEAFF
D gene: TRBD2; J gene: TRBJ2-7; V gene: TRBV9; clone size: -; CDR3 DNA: TGTGCCAGCAGCGTAGGACTAGCGGGGGCGAGCTCCTACGAGCAGTACTTC; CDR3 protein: CASSVGLAGASSYEQYF
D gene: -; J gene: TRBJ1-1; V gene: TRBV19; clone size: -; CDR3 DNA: TGTGCCAGTATGGAGGAGGACAACACTGAAGCTTTCTTT; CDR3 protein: CASMEEDNTEAFF
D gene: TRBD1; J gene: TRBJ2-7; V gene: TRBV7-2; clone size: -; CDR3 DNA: TGTGCCAGCAGCTCGCCGGGACAGGGAAGTAAGCAGTACTTC; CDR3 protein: CASSSPGQGSKQYF
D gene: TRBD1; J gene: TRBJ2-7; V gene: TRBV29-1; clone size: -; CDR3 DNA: TGCAGCGTTACCCGTACAGGGGCTGGCGAGCAGTACTTC; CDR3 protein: CSVTRTGAGEQYF
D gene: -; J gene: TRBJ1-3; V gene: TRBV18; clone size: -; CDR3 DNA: TGTGCCAGCTCACCACCGGCGGGGCGCTCTGGAAACACCATATATTTT; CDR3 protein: CASSPPAGRSGNTIYF
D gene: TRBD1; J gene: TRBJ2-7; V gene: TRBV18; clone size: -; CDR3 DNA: TGTGCCAGCTCACCCCGGACAGGGGGCGAAGAGCAGTACTTC; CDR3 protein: CASSPRTGGEEQYF
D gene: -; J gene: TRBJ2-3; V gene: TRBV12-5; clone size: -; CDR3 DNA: TGTGCTAGTGGTCCTGGACAGAGCACAGATACGCAGTATTTT; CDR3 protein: CASGPGQSTDTQYF
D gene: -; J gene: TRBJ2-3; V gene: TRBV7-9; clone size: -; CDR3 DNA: TGTGCCAGCAGCATACAAGATACGCAGTATTTT; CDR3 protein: CASSIQDTQYF
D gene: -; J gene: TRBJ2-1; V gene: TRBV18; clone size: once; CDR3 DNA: TGTGCCAGCTCACCACTTTATCCGGAGCCTCCGAATGAGCAGTTCTTC; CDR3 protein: CASSPLYPEPPNEQFF
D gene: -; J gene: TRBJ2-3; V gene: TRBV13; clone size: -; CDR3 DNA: TGTGCCAGCAGCTCTACGGCGGGTTTCACAGATACGCAGTATTTT; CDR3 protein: CASSSTAGFTDTQYF
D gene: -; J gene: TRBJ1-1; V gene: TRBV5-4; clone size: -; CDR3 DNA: TGTGCCAGCAGCGGGGCCTTTTTTTTGAACACTGAAGCTTTCTTT; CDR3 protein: CASSGAFFLNTEAFF
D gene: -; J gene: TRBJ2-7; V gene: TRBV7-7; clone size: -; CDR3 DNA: TGTGCCAGCAGCTTACCTCGAGCAAGCGGGCGCTACGAGCAGTACTTC; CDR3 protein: CASSLPRASGRYEQYF
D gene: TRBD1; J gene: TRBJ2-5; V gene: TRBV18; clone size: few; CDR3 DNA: TGTGCCAGCTCCCAACCGGGACAGGGGGGCCAAGAGACCCAGTACTTC; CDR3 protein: CASSQPGQGGQETQYF
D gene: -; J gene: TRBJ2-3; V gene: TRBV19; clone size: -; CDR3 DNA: TGTGCCAGTAGCATGTGGGGGGGGCAGGCAGATACGCAGTATTTT; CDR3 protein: CASSMWGGQADTQYF
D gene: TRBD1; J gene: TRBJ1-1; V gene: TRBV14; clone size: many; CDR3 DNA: TGTGCCAGCAGCTCTCGGACAGGGCAGAACACTGAAGCTTTCTTT; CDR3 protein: CASSSRTGQNTEAFF
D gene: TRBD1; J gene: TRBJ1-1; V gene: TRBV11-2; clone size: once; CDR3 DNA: TGTGCCAGCAGCCCGGGACAGACGTACACTGAAGCTTTCTTT; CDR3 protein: CASSPGQTYTEAFF
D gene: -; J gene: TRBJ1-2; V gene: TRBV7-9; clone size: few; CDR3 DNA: TGTGCCAGCAGCTTAGCGGCAGGAAATGGCTACACCTTC; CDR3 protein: CASSLAAGNGYTF
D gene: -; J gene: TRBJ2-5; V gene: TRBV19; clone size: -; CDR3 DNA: TGTGCCAGTAGTATAGGAACAGGGCGAGAGACCCAGTACTTC; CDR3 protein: CASSIGTGRETQYF
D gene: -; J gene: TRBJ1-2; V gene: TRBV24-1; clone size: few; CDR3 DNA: TGTGCCACCAGTGATTTGGACAGTTATGGCTACACCTTC; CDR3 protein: CATSDLDSYGYTF
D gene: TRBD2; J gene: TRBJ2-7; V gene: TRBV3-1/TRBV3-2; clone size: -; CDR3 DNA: TGTGCCAGCAGCCAAGAGAATTTCAGGACTAGCGTATACGAGCAGTACTTC; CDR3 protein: CASSQENFRTSVYEQYF
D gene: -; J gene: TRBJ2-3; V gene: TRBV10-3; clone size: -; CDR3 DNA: TGTGCCATCCTGATCCAGGGTGTGACAGATACGCAGTATTTT; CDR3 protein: CAILIQGVTDTQYF
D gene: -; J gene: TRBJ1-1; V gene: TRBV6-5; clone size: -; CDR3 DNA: TGTGCCAGCAGCCCCAACAGGGTAATGGCTGAAGCTTTCTTT; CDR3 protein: CASSPNRVMAEAFF
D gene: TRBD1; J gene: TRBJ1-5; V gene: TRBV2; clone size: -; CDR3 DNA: TGTGCCAGCAGTATGGGACAGGGAGTTCAGCCCCAGCATTTT; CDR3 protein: CASSMGQGVQPQHF
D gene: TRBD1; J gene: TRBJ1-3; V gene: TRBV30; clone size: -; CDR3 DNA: TGTGCCTGGGGGACAGGGGGAGAGGGAAACACCATATATTTT; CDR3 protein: CAWGTGGEGNTIYF
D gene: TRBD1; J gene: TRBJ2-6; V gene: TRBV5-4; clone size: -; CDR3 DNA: TGTGCCAGCAGCCAAGCCGGGACAGGGGGCCCTGGGGCCAACGTCCTGACTTTC; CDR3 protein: CASSQAGTGGPGANVLTF
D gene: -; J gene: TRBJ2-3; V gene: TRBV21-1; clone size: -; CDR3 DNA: TGTGCCAGCAGCAAATTACAAGCGGGGGGTGAAGATACGCAGTATTTT; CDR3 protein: CASSKLQAGGEDTQYF
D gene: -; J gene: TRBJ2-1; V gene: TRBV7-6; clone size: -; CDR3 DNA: TGTGCCAGCAGCTTAGGGGGGCTAAACAATGAGCAGTTCTTC; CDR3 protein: CASSLGGLNNEQFF
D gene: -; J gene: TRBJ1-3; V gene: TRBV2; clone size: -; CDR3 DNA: TGTGCCAGCAGTGAAGGTAGAAGTGCTTCTGGAAACACCATATATTTT; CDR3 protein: CASSEGRSASGNTIYF
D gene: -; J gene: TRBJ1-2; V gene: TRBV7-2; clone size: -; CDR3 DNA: TGTGCCAGCAGCCCACAGGGTGGCGACTATGGCTACACCTTC; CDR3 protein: CASSPQGGDYGYTF
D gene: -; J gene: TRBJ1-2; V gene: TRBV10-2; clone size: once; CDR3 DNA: TGCGCCAGCAGTGAGTCTCGGGAGGCTCAGGCGGAGAATGGCTACACCTTC; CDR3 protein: CASSESREAQAENGYTF
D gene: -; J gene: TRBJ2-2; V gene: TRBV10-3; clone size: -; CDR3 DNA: TGTGCCATCAGTTCGGGGGTGGGCACCGGGGAGCTGTTTTTT; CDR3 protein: CAISSGVGTGELFF
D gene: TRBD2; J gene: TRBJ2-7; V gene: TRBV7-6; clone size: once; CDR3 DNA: TGTGCCAGCAGCCTAAGCACTAGCGGGGCCCACGAGCAGTACTTC; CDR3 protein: CASSLSTSGAHEQYF
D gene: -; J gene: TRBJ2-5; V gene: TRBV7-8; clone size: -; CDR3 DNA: TGTGCCAGCAGCCGGGACAACCAAGAGACCCAGTACTTC; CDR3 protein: CASSRDNQETQYF
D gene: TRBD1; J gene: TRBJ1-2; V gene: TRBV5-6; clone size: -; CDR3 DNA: TGTGCCAGCAGCTTCCGGGACAGGGGGCTTGGCTACACCTTC; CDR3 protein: CASSFRDRGLGYTF